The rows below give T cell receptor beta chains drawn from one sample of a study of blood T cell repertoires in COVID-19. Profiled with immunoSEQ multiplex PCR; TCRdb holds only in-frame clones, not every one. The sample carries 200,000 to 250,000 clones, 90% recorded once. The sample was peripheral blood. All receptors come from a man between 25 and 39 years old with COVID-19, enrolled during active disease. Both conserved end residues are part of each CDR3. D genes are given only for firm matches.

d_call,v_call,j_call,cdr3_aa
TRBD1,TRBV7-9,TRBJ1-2,CASTNQGAGGYGYTF
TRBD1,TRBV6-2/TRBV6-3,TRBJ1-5,CASSYTGEAQPQHF
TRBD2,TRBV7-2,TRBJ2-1,CASSPGTNLYNEQFF
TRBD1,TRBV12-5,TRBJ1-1,CASGLGGDRGRRNTEAFF
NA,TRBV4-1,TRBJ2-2,CASSQTSNTGELFF
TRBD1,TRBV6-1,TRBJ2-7,CASSLTGGSYEQYF
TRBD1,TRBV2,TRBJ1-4,CASRKNRDRGEKLFF
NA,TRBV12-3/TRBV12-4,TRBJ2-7,CASSLGTPYEQYF
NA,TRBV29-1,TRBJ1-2,CSVRGRGTSNYGYTF
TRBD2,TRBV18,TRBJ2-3,CASSQALAGASNTQYF
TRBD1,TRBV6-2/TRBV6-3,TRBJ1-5,CASSYSSTGGSNQPQHF
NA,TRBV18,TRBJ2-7,CASSPLAGQTIYEQYF
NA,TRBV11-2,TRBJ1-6,CASSLEAGKNSPLHF
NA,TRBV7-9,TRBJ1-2,CASSLDGRGGYTF
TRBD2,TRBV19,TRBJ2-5,CASSFGLAETQYF